This TCR beta chain was recovered during a study of Graves' ophthalmopathy and Graves' hyperthyroidism. Study-level points and caveats: Blood shared most expanded thyroid clonotypes above 0.001 frequency. A model built from 13 signatures distinguished ophthalmopathy from stable hyperthyroidism with approximately 89% sensitivity and about 80% specificity.

TCR beta CDR3 amplification used RNA transcripts. The first round was an RT-PCR with HTBI primers, and the second round was a multiplex PCR. TCRdb re-derived calls from the multiplex PCR reads in MiXCR, one entry per CDR3 protein. The sample includes 300,000 to 350,000 distinct CDR3 sequences, under 20% of them seen just once. Disease in donors with ophthalmopathy had moderate-to-severe activity, CAS ≥3, NOSPECS ≥4 and under 3 months' duration. Clinical symptoms, serum thyroxine, TRAb, thyroid ultrasound and orbital computed tomography were relied on for diagnosis. This clonotype has at least ten counts. The antigen is unknown. The sequenced sample was peripheral blood. This TCR derives from an adult man with Graves' ophthalmopathy.

This chain's CDR3 is CASSQGANNSPLHF. CDR3 DNA sequence: TGTGCCAGCAGCCAAGGGGCGAATAATTCACCCCTCCACTTT. The rearrangement uses TRBV3-1 and TRBJ1-6, with D unresolved. The CDR3 length is 14 residues. Germline CDR1 is LGHDT and CDR2 is YNNKEL (reference sequence). The germline V and J ends were trimmed by 1 base and 5 bases, with 6 bases remaining between them.